The clone carrying this TCR beta chain was seen only a few times. As yet, its antigen is unknown. This sample is drawn from a study of T cell repertoires in cytomegalovirus infection. In the study overall: CMV epitopes, recently identified HLA-C-restricted and well-studied HLA-B-restricted, were used. It can be stated that public TCR beta signatures indicated CMV infection as well as a matching HLA type. Study-wide findings and caveats: What dominated the ex vivo response were HLA-C-restricted CMV-specific TCR beta clonotypes.

V lost 0 bases and J lost 6, with 6 bases in between. This CDR3 comprises 12 residues. TCRdb analysed the reads with MiXCR anew, one entry per CDR3 protein. The repertoire holds fewer than 1,000,000 distinct CDR3 sequences, with about 33% as singletons. This clonotype was sampled from a human donor in good health (CMV status not recorded). Some clones in this sample may be carry-over from other donors' samples. This specimen was cultured CD8+ T cells from PBMCs, taken from culture after CMV antigen stimulation. V and J are TRBV12-3 or TRBV12-4 and TRBJ2-7; D ambiguous. The CDR3 sequence is CASSLAPIEQYF. CDR3 DNA sequence: TGTGCCAGCAGTTTAGCCCCCATCGAGCAGTACTTC.